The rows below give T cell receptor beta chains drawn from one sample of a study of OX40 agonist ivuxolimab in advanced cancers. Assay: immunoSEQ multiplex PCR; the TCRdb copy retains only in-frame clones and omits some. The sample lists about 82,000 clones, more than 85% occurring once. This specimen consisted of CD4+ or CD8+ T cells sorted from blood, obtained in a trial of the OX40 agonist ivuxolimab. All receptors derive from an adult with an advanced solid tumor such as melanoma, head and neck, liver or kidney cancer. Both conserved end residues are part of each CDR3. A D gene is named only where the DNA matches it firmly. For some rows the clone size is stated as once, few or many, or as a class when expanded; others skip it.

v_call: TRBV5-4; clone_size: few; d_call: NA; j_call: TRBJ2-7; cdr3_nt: TGTGCCAGCAGCGCGCGGGGCGACGAGCAGTACTTC; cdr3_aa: CASSARGDEQYF
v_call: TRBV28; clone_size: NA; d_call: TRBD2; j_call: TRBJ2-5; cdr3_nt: TGTGCCAGCAGTTTAGGGGGGGTAGAGACCCAGTACTTC; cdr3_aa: CASSLGGVETQYF
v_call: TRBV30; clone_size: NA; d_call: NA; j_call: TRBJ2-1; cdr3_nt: TGTGCCTGGAGCAGACGGGGCAATGAGCAGTTCTTC; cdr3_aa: CAWSRRGNEQFF
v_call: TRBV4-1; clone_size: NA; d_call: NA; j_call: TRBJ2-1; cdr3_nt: TGCGCCAGCAGCCAAGTGGCGGGTAATGAGCAGTTCTTC; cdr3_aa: CASSQVAGNEQFF
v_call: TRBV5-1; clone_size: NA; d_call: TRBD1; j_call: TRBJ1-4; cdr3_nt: TGCGCCAGCAGCTTGGGACAGGGGACTAATGAAAAACTGTTTTTT; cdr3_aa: CASSLGQGTNEKLFF
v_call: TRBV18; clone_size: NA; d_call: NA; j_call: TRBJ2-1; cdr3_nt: TGTGCCAGCTCACCCCCGGGACGGAACTACAATGAGCAGTTCTTC; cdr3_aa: CASSPPGRNYNEQFF
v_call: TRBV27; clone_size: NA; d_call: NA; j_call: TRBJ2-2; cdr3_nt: TGTGCCAGCAGTCCCCTAAGTAGGTCGAACACCGGGGAGCTGTTTTTT; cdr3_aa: CASSPLSRSNTGELFF
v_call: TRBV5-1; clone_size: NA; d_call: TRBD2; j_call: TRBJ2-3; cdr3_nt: TGCGCCAGCAGCTCGGCGGGAGACCCCACAGATACGCAGTATTTT; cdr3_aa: CASSSAGDPTDTQYF
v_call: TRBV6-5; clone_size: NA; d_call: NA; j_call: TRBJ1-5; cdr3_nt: TGTGCCAGCTCAAGAACAGACCGCAATCAGCCCCAGCATTTT; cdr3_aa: CASSRTDRNQPQHF
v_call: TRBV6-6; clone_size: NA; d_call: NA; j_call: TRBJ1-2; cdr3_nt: TGTGCCAGCAGTGCGTGGACAGAGGTGGACGGCTACACCTTC; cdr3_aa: CASSAWTEVDGYTF
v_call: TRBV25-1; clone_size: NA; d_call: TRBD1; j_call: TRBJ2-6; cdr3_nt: TGTGCCAGCAGTGAATTGGGGACAGGATTCTCTGGGGCCAACGTCCTGACTTTC; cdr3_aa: CASSELGTGFSGANVLTF
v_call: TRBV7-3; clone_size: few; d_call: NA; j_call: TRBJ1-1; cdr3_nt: TGTGCCAGCAGCGCCGGAATGAACACTGAAGCTTTCTTT; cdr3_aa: CASSAGMNTEAFF
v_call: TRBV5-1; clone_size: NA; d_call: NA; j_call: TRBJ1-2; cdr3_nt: TGCGCCAGCAGCCTGCAGGGGATAGATGGCTACACCTTC; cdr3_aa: CASSLQGIDGYTF
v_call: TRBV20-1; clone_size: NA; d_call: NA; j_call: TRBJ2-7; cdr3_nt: TGCAGTGCTAGCCCGGCGTACGAGCAGTACTTC; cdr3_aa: CSASPAYEQYF